Shown below are 11 T cell receptor beta chains from a single sample sequenced in a study of T-cell reconstitution after alpha-beta-depleted transplantation in children. Construction of the TCRbeta library involved unique molecular identifiers. TCRdb independently ran MiXCR on the PCR reads; one entry per CDR3 protein. The profile covers about 610,000 distinct CDR3 sequences, with approximately 10% appearing a single time and less than 5% taken by the ten largest. The input for sequencing was PBMCs from the stem cell graft donor, taken from the stem cell graft. Every receptor here comes from a human donor who donated a stem cell graft to a child with acute myeloid leukemia.

This clonotype appeared a few times. J is TRBJ2-7 and V is TRBV12-3 or TRBV12-4, with 7 bases lining up with TRBD2. The CDR3 sequence is 15 residues long. V lost 7 bases to trimming and J lost 7 bases; unmatched junction nucleotides: 16. The CDR3 DNA reads TGTGCCAGCACCCTCCTGGGGGGAGGGCTTGGGGAGCAGTACTTC. This gives the protein CASTLLGGGLGEQYF.

In this sample, this clonotype turned up a few times. The rearrangement links TRBV6-1 to TRBJ1-5, with TRBD1 as a possible D gene (6 bases). Germline V gene sequence: CDR1 MNHNS, CDR2 SASEGT. The ends were cut back, 5 bases at V and 0 bases at J, with 20 bases in the middle. The CDR3 has 18 residues. Written as DNA, the CDR3 is TGTGCCAGCAGTCCCCTGGACAGACGAAGATATAGCAATCAGCCCCAGCATTTT. Amino acids: CASSPLDRRRYSNQPQHF.

This clonotype was detected many times. The chain uses TRBV20-1 and TRBJ2-3; 8 positions agree with TRBD2. Trimming took 7 bases from V and 5 from J; bases not matched to a gene: 2. The germline V gene has CDR1 DFQATT and CDR2 SNEGSKA (reference sequence). This CDR3 contains 11 residues. CDR3 bases: TGCAGTGAGGGACTAGGAGATACGCAGTATTTT. Translated: CSEGLGDTQYF.

This clonotype has a count of ten or more. This chain uses TRBV15 with TRBJ1-2; 10 bases line up with TRBD1. Trimming took 1 base from V and 6 from J; bases not matched to a gene: 8. From germline, CDR1 is LNHNV and CDR2 YYDKDF (reference sequence). This CDR3 has 16 amino acids. CDR3 nucleotides: TGTGCCACCAGCAGAGTGGTAGGACAGGGGGAGAATGGCTACACCTTC. Its protein product is CATSRVVGQGENGYTF.

V gene TRBV11-2 combines with J gene TRBJ2-5, with 9 bases identical to TRBD1. Germline V lookup: CDR1 SGHAT, CDR2 FQNNGV. The ends lost 8 bases at V and 9 bases at J; junction bases unmatched: 7. The CDR3 is 12 residues long. The CDR3 bases are TGTGCCAGCGGAACAGGGGGCTTGGCCCAGTACTTC. Its translation: CASGTGGLAQYF.

This clonotype was detected only a few times. The rearrangement joins TRBV12-3 or TRBV12-4 to TRBJ1-1; the D gene is possibly TRBD1 (5 bases). Trimming left V 7 bases short and J 7 bases short, with 19 bases between. CDR3 size: 14 residues. The CDR3 DNA is TGTGCCAGCACCGAGGGGAAGTCCTACAATGAAGCTTTCTTT. This translates into CASTEGKSYNEAFF.

This clonotype was seen only a few times. V gene TRBV5-1 combines with J gene TRBJ2-1; tentatively, D is TRBD2 (5 bases). Germline assignment: CDR1 SGHRS and CDR2 YFSETQ. V was cut by 4 bases and J by 5 bases, with 34 bases left in between. The CDR3 length is 21 residues. CDR3 residues: CASSPDQPEEDLPLGDNEQFF. In DNA, the CDR3 is TGCGCCAGCAGCCCGGACCAGCCCGAAGAGGACTTGCCACTCGGAGACAATGAGCAGTTCTTC.

This clonotype was recorded many times. The CDR3 here is CSAHGTSAETQYF. The CDR3 nucleotides are TGCAGTGCCCACGGGACTAGCGCAGAGACCCAGTACTTC. The chain joins TRBV20-1 to TRBJ2-5; 10 bases map to TRBD2. The trim removed 6 bases at V and 4 bases at J, leaving 5 bases unmatched. This CDR3 is built from 13 residues. Looked up from germline, CDR1 is DFQATT and CDR2 is SNEGSKA (reference sequence).

This clonotype was recorded at least ten times. This chain links TRBV7-3 with TRBJ2-3; D is possibly TRBD1 or TRBD2 (5 bases each). V lost 3 bases to trimming and J lost 0 bases, with 10 bases between them. Germline lookup yields CDR1 SGHTA and CDR2 FQGTGA. The CDR3 consists of 15 residues. CDR3 sequence reads: CASSFRGASTDTQYF. CDR3 DNA sequence: TGTGCCAGCAGCTTTCGAGGGGCTAGCACAGATACGCAGTATTTT.

The J gene is TRBJ2-3, the V gene TRBV29-1, with 9 bases aligning to TRBD2. J gave up 0 bases and V 3 bases, and 4 bases lay outside the gene matches. Germline V gene data show CDR1 as SQVTM and CDR2 as ANQGSEA. The CDR3 is 15 amino acids. CDR3 coding DNA: TGCAGCGTTGATCTAGCGGGACAAAGCACAGATACGCAGTATTTT. It is translated as CSVDLAGQSTDTQYF.

The genes are TRBV4-2 and TRBJ2-2; possibly TRBD2 for D (5 bases). The CDR3 length is 18 residues. Germline V gene data show CDR1 as LGHNA and CDR2 as YNFKEQ. V was trimmed by 4 bases and J by 7 bases, leaving 25 bases between them. DNA of the CDR3: TGTGCCAGCAGCCTGCATCCTACTAGAAAATTCTCAGGCGGGGAGCTGTTTTTT. It encodes CASSLHPTRKFSGGELFF.